The rows below give T cell receptor beta chains drawn from one sample of a study of tumor-infiltrating lymphocytes in primary liver carcinoma. TCRdb called the multiplex PCR reads again in MiXCR, with one record for every CDR3 protein. The sample comprises some 21,000 distinct CDR3 sequences, almost 80% of which are singletons, and 40% rests with the top ten. The sequenced material came from liver tumor tissue from sampling region 1. These receptors all come from a woman in her twenties or thirties with primary liver carcinoma and hepatitis B virus infection. Each CDR3 is given with its conserved first and last residue. Fields, in order: clone size, J gene, CDR3 length, V gene, CDR3 protein. The size field is filled for only some rows; it gives once, few, many or a size class.

>-|TRBJ2-7|15|TRBV14
CASKQAAGTDYEQYF
>-|TRBJ2-7|15|TRBV4-3
CVSSQDRWTWREQNF
>-|TRBJ2-1|16|TRBV11-3
CVSGSTGHGFLDEQFF
>few|TRBJ2-3|18|TRBV5-4
CASSIPAASGSRTDMQYF
>-|TRBJ2-3|16|TRBV11-2
CAISTGLVGIVDTQYF
>-|TRBJ2-3|20|TRBV4-1
CASSPQQGSSILADTDTHYF
>few|TRBJ1-6|15|TRBV11-3
CASSSKWSYNSPLHF
>-|TRBJ2-1|18|TRBV6-2/TRBV6-3
CASSYSTGGSFIYNEQFF
>-|TRBJ2-3|15|TRBV12-3/TRBV12-4
CACSFPSPSTDTQYF
>-|TRBJ1-2|15|TRBV12-3/TRBV12-4
CASSTQGRAVYGYTF
>-|TRBJ2-3|16|TRBV11-2
CAGGAGLAAIVDMQYF
>-|TRBJ2-7|13|TRBV11-2
CAYKIAGNYEQYF
>-|TRBJ2-1|16|TRBV11-3
CAGSSTGHGFLDGQFF
>-|TRBJ1-2|12|TRBV29-1
CSVVHFGGGYTF
>-|TRBJ2-3|17|TRBV6-6
CASSYPFGCGSTNTQYF
>-|TRBJ2-1|16|TRBV4-3
CASSRDSGSSYNEQFF
>-|TRBJ2-1|14|TRBV28
CASRGTNGDNEQFF
>-|TRBJ2-1|14|TRBV7-9
CASSVDLAGGTQFF
>-|TRBJ2-1|16|TRBV11-2
CANSTSLAGGYNEQFF
>-|TRBJ1-1|18|TRBV28
CASSSPGTANRMNTEAFF
>-|TRBJ2-5|16|TRBV24-1
CATSDFQSGTKETQYF
>-|TRBJ2-1|14|TRBV4-1
CASSHLVGSHEQFF
>-|TRBJ2-3|15|TRBV12-3/TRBV12-4
CANSIPPPNTDTQYF
>once|TRBJ2-7|14|TRBV7-9
CASISGGPSYKQYF
>-|TRBJ2-4|15|TRBV11-2
CASSLAPAEQNIRYF
>-|TRBJ1-6|16|TRBV28
CASSTHGGQVFFTLHF
>-|TRBJ2-2|15|TRBV11-3
CASNRREGSLGDLFF
>many|TRBJ1-2|15|TRBV6-5
CASSYSRGWSYGYTF
>-|TRBJ2-6|16|TRBV5-8
CASTTTGLSGASVLTF
>few|TRBJ1-3|14|TRBV10-3
CAISESISGSTIYF
>-|TRBJ2-7|13|TRBV5-6
CASSLRTGPSQYF
>-|TRBJ1-1|20|TRBV11-2
CASSSRDRGRKSWSDTEAFF
>-|TRBJ2-2|15|TRBV5-6
CASSLAPRVTGEHFF
>-|TRBJ2-3|13|TRBV5-5
CTSSSGYTYTQYF
>-|TRBJ2-7|13|TRBV11-2
CASSREGLYKQYF
>-|TRBJ2-4|13|TRBV11-2
CASSLGAIGTQYF
>-|TRBJ2-5|15|TRBV10-3
CAINESATSQETQYF
>-|TRBJ2-1|15|TRBV11-1
CAMSRRQASYNDQFF
>-|TRBJ1-1|18|TRBV7-2
CASSPRLRGMSMNTEAFF
>-|TRBJ1-2|13|TRBV29-1
CSVEGLRGYGYTF
>many|TRBJ2-7|14|TRBV5-1
CASSLDRFRQEQYF
>-|TRBJ1-4|19|TRBV5-5
CSSGLRLGGRVATNEKLFF
>medium-sized|TRBJ2-7|14|TRBV7-8
CASSATPGVPEQYF
>once|TRBJ2-2|16|TRBV11-1
CASNRVMAGVSGELLF